This paragraph reports one TCR beta chain. The antigen is not known. These data are taken from a study of neoadjuvant anti-PD-1 for oral cavity cancer. Study-wide points: Expansion of preexisting intratumoral clones was suggested to aid response.

This CDR3 region has 16 residues. V lost 0 bases and J lost 7; bases outside the gene matches: 10. Looked up from germline, CDR1 is SGDLS and CDR2 is YYNGEE. Time point defined: after neoadjuvant nivolumab, at surgical resection. TCRdb's table, derived via immunoSEQ multiplex PCR, lists solely in-frame clones and lacks some. This sample carries about 24,000 clones, under 30% of them seen once, and the ten largest clones take about 15%. This receptor was taken from a person aged 40-85 years with oral cavity squamous cell carcinoma. This rearrangement joins TRBV9 to TRBJ2-1, with 7 nucleotides matching TRBD2. The input for sequencing was tumor tissue, taken after nivolumab (anti-PD-1) treatment. The DNA for the CDR3 is TGTGCCAGCAGCGTAGCTGTAGCGGGTCTGTGGAATGAGCAGTTCTTC. This codes for CASSVAVAGLWNEQFF.